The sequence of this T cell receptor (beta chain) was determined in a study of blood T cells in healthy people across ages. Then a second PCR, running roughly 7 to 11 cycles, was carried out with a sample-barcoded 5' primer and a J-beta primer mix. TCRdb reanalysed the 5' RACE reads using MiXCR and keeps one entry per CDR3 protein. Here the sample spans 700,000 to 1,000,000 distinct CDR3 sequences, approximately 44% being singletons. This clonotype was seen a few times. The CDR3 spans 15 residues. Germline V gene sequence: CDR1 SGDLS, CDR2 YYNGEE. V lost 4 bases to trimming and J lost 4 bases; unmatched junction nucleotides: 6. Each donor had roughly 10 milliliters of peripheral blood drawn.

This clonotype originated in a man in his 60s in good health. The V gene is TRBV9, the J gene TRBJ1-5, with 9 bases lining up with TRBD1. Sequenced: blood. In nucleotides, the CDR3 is TGTGCCAGCAGCTCTGGGGGACAGGGTAATCAGCCCCAGCATTTT. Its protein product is CASSSGGQGNQPQHF. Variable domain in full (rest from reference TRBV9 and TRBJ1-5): DSGVTQTPKHLITATGQRVTLRCSPRSGDLSVYWYQQSLDQGLQFLIQYYNGEERAKGNILERFSAQQFPDLHSELNLSSLELGDSALYFCASSSGGQGNQPQHFGDGTRLSIL.